The following is a T cell receptor beta chain sequence with its context. Its target is unknown. The record originates from a study of chemoradiotherapy in HPV16-positive cancers. Study overall: A couple of HPV16-positive patients' cells yielded candidate HPV-specific clones and common motifs.

The V and J ends lost 7 bases and 2 bases, in that order; junction bases with no gene match: 9. Germline lookup yields CDR1 SGHVS and CDR2 FQNEAQ. The CDR3 is 16 amino acids. The protocol was immunoSEQ multiplex PCR, while the TCRdb copy is restricted to in-frame clones and leaves out a portion. The sample carries 25,000 to 35,000 clones, about 89% recorded once. Repertoires were sampled repeatedly during chemoradiotherapy. General study points: Non-HPV-specific T cells did not expand in tumors during treatment, whereas candidate HPV-specific clones and E7-related motifs did. For HPV16-positive patients, expanding HPV-responsive T cells associated with longer recurrence-free survival.

The source was blood, collected from a patient who underwent chemoradiotherapy. The clonotype originates from a human donor with HPV-associated anogenital cancer. This chain joins TRBV7-8 and TRBJ2-3, with 10 bases identical to TRBD2. The CDR3 nucleotides are TGTGCCAGCACTCACCTTGGACTAGCGGTCACAGATACGCAGTATTTT. Its translation: CASTHLGLAVTDTQYF. Full variable domain (missing parts from reference TRBV7-8 and TRBJ2-3): GAGVSQSPRYKVAKRGQDVALRCDPISGHVSLFWYQQALGQGPEFLTYFQNEAQLDKSGLPSDRFFAERPEGSVSTLKIQRTQQEDSAVYLCASTHLGLAVTDTQYFGPGTRLTVL.